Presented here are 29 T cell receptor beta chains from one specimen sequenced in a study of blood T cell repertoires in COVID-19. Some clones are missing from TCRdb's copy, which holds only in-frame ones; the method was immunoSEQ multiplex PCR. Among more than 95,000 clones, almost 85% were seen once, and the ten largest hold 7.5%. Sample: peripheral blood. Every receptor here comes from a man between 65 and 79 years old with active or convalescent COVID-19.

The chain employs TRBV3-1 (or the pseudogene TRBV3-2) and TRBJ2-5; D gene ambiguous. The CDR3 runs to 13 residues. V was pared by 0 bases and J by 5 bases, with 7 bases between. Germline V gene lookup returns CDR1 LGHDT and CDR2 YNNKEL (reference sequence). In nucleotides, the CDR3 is TGTGCCAGCAGCCAAGATAGGAGTGAGACCCAGTACTTC. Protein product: CASSQDRSETQYF.

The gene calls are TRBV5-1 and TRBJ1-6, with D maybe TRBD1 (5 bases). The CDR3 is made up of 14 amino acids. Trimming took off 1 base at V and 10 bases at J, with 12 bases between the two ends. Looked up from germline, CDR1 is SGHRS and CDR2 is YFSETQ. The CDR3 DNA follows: TGCGCCAGCAGCTTGTCAGGGATAGAGTCACCCCTCCACTTT. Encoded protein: CASSLSGIESPLHF.

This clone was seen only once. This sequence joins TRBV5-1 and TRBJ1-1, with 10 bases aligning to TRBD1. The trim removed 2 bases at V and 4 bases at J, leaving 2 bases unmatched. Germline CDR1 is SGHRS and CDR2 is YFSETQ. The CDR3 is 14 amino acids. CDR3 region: CASSFRDRGTEAFF. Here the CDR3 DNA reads TGCGCCAGCAGCTTCCGGGACAGGGGCACTGAAGCTTTCTTT.

As DNA, the CDR3 is TGTGCCAGCTCAGGGGACAGCAATGAGCAGTTCTTC. Amino acids: CASSGDSNEQFF. The V call is TRBV18, the J call TRBJ2-1; TRBD1 matches at 7 bases. This CDR3 contains 12 residues. Germline CDR1 KGHSH, CDR2 LQKENI. V lost 5 bases, J lost 6 bases, and 1 base stayed unmatched.

The CDR3, as DNA: TGTGCCAGCACCCCCCCCCGGGGACAGGGGAGGGGCTACACCTTC. Encoded protein: CASTPPRGQGRGYTF. The chain employs TRBV6-5 and TRBJ1-2; TRBD1 matches 10 bases. Germline trimming cut 7 bases from V and 8 bases from J; bases unmatched to any gene: 13. CDR3 size: 15 residues. Germline CDR1 reads MNHEY; CDR2 reads SVGAGI.

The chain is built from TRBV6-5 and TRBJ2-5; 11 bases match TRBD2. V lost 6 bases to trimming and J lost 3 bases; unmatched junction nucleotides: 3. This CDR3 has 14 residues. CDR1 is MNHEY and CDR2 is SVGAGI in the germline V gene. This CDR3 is CASRLTSGEETQYF. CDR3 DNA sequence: TGTGCCAGCAGACTGACTAGCGGGGAAGAGACCCAGTACTTC.

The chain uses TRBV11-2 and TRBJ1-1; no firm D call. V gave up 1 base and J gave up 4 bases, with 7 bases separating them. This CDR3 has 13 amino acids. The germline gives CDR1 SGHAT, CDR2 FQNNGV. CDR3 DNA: TGTGCCAGCAGCTTAGCTCTGGCCACTGAAGCTTTCTTT. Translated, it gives CASSLALATEAFF.

This CDR3 reads CASSAGLAASTDTQYF. In DNA, the CDR3 is TGTGCCAGTAGTGCGGGACTAGCGGCCAGCACAGATACGCAGTATTTT. The chain has TRBV19 and TRBJ2-3, with 11 positions matching TRBD2. The V gene end was trimmed by 5 bases and the J gene end by 0 bases; junction bases not matched to a gene: 4. Germline V CDR1 and CDR2: LNHDA, SQIVND (reference sequence). The CDR3 length is 16 residues.

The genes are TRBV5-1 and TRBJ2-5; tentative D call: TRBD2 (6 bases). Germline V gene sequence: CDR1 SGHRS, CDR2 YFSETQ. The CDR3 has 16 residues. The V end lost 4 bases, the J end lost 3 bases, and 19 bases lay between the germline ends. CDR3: CASSPGVRQGEETQYF. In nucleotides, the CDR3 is TGCGCCAGCAGCCCGGGGGTACGTCAGGGCGAAGAGACCCAGTACTTC.

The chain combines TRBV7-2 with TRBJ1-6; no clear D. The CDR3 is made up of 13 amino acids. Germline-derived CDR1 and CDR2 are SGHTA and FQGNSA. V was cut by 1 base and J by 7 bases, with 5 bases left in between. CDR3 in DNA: TGTGCCAGCAGCTTAGACAAAAATTCACCCCTCCACTTT. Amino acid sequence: CASSLDKNSPLHF.

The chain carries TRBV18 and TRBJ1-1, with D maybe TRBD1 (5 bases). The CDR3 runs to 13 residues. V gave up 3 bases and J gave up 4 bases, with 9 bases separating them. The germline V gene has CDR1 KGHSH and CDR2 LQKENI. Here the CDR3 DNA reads TGTGCCAGCTCACCTTCAGGGTTCACTGAAGCTTTCTTT. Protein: CASSPSGFTEAFF.

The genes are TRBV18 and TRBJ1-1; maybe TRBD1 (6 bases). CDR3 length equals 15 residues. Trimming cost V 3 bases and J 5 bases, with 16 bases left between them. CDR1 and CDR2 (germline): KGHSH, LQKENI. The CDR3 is CASSPRQEVGTEAFF. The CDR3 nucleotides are TGTGCCAGCTCACCTCGACAGGAGGTCGGAACTGAAGCTTTCTTT.

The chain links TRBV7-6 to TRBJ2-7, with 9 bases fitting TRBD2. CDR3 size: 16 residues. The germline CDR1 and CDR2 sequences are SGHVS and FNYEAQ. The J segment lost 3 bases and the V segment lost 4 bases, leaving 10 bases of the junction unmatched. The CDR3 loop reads CASSWLGLANNYEQYF. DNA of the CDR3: TGTGCCAGCAGCTGGCTTGGACTAGCGAATAACTACGAGCAGTACTTC.

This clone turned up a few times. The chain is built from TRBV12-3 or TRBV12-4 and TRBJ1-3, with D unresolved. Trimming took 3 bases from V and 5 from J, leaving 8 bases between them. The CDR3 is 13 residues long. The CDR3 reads CASSLEGRNTIYF. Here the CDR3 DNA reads TGTGCCAGCAGTTTGGAGGGCAGAAACACCATATATTTT.

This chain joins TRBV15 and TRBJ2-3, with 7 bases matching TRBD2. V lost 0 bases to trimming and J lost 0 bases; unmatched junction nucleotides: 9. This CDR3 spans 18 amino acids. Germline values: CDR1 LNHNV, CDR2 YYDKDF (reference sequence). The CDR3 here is CATSRDLSAGASTDTQYF. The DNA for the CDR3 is TGTGCCACCAGCAGAGATCTGTCGGCGGGAGCAAGCACAGATACGCAGTATTTT.

CDR3 DNA sequence: TGTGCCAGCAGCCCTCCCCCACATCCCGGGACAGGGGGCTATGGCTACACCTTC. Its translation is CASSPPPHPGTGGYGYTF. The V call is TRBV5-4, the J call TRBJ1-2; 11 positions agree with TRBD1. The germline V gene has CDR1 SGHNT and CDR2 YYREEE (reference sequence). The CDR3 is 18 amino acids. J lost 4 bases, V lost 4 bases, and 15 bases had no gene match.

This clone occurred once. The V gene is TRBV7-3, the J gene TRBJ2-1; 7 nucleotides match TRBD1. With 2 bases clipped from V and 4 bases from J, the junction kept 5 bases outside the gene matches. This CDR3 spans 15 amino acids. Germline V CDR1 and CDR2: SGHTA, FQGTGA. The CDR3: CASSLSPGQYNEQFF. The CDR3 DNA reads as TGTGCCAGCAGCTTATCCCCGGGACAGTACAATGAGCAGTTCTTC.

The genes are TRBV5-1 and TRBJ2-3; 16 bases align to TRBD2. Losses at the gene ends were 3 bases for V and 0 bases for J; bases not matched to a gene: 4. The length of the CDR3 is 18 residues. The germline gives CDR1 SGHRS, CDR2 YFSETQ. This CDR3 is CASSSRGLAGGSTDTQYF. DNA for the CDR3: TGCGCCAGCAGCTCGCGGGGACTAGCGGGAGGGAGCACAGATACGCAGTATTTT.

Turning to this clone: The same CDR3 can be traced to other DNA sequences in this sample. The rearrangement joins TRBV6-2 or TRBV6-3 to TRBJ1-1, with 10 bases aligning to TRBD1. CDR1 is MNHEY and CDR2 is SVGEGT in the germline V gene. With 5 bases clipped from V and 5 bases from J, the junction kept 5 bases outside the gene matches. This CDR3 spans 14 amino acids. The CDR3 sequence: CASSRQGAGTEAFF. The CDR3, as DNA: TGTGCCAGCAGTCGACAGGGGGCTGGGACTGAAGCTTTCTTT.

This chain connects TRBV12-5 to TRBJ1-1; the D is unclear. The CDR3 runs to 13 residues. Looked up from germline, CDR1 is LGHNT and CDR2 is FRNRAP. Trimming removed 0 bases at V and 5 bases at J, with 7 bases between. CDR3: CASGLVASTEAFF. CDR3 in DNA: TGTGCTAGTGGTTTGGTAGCTAGTACTGAAGCTTTCTTT. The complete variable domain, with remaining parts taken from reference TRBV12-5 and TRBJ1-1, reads DARVTQTPRHKVTEMGQEVTMRCQPILGHNTVFWYRQTMMQGLELLAYFRNRAPLDDSGMPKDRFSAEMPDATLATLKIQPSEPRDSAVYFCASGLVASTEAFFGQGTRLTVV.

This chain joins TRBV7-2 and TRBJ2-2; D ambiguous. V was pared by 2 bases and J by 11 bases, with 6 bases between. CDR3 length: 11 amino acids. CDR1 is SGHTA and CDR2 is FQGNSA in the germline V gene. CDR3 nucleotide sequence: TGTGCCAGCAGCTTATATTTAGAGCTGTTTTTT. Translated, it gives CASSLYLELFF.

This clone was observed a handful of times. The CDR3 region has the DNA TGTGCCTGGGATCGGGACAGGGATGGCTACACCTTC. It specifies CAWDRDRDGYTF. The J gene is TRBJ1-2, the V gene TRBV30; TRBD1 aligns across 9 bases. The trim removed 5 bases at V and 6 bases at J, leaving 4 bases unmatched. Germline values: CDR1 GTSNPN, CDR2 SVGIG (reference sequence). This CDR3 has 12 residues.

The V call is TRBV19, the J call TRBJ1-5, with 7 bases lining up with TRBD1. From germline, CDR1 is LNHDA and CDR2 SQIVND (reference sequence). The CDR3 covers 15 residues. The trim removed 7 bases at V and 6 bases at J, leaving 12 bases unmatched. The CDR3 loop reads CASTSPTGVAQPQHF. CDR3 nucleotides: TGTGCCAGTACCTCACCAACAGGGGTGGCTCAGCCCCAGCATTTT.

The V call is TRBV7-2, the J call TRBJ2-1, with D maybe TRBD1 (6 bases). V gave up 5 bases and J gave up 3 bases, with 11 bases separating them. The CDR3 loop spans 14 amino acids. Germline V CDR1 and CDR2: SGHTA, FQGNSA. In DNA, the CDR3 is TGTGCCAGCAGCCCTTTGACAGGCTACAATGAGCAGTTCTTC. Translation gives CASSPLTGYNEQFF.

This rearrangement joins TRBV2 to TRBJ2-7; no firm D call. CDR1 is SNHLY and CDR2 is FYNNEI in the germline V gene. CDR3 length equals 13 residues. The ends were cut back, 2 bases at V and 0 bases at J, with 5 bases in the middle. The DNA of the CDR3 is TGTGCCAGCAGTGAAACCAGCTCCTACGAGCAGTACTTC. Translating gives CASSETSSYEQYF.

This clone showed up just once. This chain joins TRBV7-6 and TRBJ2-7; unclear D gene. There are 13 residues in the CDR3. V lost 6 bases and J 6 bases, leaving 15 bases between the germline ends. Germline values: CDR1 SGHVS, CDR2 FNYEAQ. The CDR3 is CASSYNAPGEQYF. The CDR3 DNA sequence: TGTGCCAGCAGTTATAATGCCCCCGGCGAGCAGTACTTC. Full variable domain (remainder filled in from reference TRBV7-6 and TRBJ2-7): GAGVSQSPRYKVTKRGQDVALRCDPISGHVSLYWYRQALGQGPEFLTYFNYEAQQDKSGLPNDRFSAERPEGSISTLTIQRTEQRDSAMYRCASSYNAPGEQYFGPGTRLTVT.

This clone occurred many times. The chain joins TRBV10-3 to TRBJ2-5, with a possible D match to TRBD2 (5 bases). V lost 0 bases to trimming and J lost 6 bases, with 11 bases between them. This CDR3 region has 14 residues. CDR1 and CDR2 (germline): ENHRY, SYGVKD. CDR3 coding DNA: TGTGCCATCAGTGAGTCGATCGGGATTCAGACCCAGTACTTC. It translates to CAISESIGIQTQYF.

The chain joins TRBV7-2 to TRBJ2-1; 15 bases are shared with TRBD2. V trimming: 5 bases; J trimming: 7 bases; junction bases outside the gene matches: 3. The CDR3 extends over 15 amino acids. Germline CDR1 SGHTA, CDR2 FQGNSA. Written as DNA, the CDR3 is TGTGCCAGCAGCCTGGGACTAGCGGGAGGAAATGAGCAGTTCTTC. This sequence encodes CASSLGLAGGNEQFF. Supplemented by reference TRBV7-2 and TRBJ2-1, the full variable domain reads GAGVSQSPSNKVTEKGKDVELRCDPISGHTALYWYRQSLGQGLEFLIYFQGNSAPDKSGLPSDRFSAERTGGSVSTLTIQRTQQEDSAVYLCASSLGLAGGNEQFFGPGTRLTVL.

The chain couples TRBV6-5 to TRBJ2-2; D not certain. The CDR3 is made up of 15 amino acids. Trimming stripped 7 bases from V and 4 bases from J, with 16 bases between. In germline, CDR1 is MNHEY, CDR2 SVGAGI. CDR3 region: CASNFGGVGTGELFF. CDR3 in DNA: TGTGCCAGCAATTTCGGCGGTGTGGGCACCGGGGAGCTGTTTTTT.